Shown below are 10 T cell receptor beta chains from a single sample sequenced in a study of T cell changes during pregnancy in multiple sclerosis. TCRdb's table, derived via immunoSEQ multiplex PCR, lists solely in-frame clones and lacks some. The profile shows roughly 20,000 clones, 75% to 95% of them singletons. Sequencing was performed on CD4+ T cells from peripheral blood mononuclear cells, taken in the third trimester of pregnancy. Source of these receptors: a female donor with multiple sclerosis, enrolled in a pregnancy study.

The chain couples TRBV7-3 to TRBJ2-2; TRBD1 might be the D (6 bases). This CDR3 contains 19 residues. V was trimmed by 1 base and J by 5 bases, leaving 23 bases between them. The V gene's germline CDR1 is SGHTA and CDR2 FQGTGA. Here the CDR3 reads CASSLSLRGKRKMTGELFF. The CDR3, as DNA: TGTGCCAGCAGCTTAAGTCTGAGGGGGAAAAGGAAAATGACCGGGGAGCTGTTTTTT.

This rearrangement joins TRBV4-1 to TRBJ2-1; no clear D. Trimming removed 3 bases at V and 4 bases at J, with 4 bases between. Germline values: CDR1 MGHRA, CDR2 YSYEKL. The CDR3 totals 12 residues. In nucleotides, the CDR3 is TGCGCCAGCAGCCACACATACAATGAGCAGTTCTTC. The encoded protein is CASSHTYNEQFF.

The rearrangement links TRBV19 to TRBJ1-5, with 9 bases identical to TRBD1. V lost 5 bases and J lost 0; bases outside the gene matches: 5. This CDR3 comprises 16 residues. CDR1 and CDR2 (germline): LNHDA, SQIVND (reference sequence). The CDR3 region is CASSPGTGSSNQPQHF. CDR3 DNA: TGTGCCAGTAGTCCGGGGACAGGGTCTAGCAATCAGCCCCAGCATTTT. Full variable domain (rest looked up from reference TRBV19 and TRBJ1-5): DGGITQSPKYLFRKEGQNVTLSCEQNLNHDAMYWYRQDPGQGLRLIYYSQIVNDFQKGDIAEGYSVSREKKESFPLTVTSAQKNPTAFYLCASSPGTGSSNQPQHFGDGTRLSIL.

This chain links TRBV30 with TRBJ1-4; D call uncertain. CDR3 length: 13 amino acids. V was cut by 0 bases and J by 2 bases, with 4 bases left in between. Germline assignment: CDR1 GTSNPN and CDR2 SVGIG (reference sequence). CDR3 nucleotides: TGTGCCTGGAGTGTACACACTAATGAAAAACTGTTTTTT. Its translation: CAWSVHTNEKLFF.

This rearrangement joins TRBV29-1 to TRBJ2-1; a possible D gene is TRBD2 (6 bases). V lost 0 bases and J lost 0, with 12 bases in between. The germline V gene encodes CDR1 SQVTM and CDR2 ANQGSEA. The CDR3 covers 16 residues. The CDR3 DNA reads TGCAGCGTTGAAGATGTAGCGGCCCTCTCCTACAATGAGCAGTTCTTC. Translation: CSVEDVAALSYNEQFF.

The CDR3 loop is CASRRRTGNYGYTF. The CDR3 DNA reads as TGTGCCAGCAGGCGCCGGACAGGGAACTATGGCTACACCTTC. This rearrangement joins TRBV6-5 to TRBJ1-2; TRBD1 matches 8 bases. The length of the CDR3 is 14 residues. Germline assignment: CDR1 MNHEY and CDR2 SVGAGI. The trim removed 6 bases at V and 2 bases at J, leaving 5 bases unmatched.

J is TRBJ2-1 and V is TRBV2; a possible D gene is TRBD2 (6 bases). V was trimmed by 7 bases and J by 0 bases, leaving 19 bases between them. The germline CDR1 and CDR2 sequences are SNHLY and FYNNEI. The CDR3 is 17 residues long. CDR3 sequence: CASKRRDSRSSYNEQFF. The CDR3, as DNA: TGTGCCAGCAAGCGCCGGGACTCACGGAGCTCCTACAATGAGCAGTTCTTC.

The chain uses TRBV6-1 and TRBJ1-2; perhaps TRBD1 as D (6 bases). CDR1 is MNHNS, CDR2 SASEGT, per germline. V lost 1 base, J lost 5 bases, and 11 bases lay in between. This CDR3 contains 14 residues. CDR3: CASSEVGGQYGYTF. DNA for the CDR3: TGTGCCAGCAGTGAAGTAGGCGGACAGTATGGCTACACCTTC.

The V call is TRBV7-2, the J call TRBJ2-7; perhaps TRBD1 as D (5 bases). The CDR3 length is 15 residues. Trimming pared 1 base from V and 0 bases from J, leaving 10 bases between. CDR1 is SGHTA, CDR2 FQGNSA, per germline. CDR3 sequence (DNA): TGTGCCAGCAGCTTAGGACACCAGGGCTCCTACGAGCAGTACTTC. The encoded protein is CASSLGHQGSYEQYF. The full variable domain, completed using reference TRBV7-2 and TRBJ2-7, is GAGVSQSPSNKVTEKGKDVELRCDPISGHTALYWYRQSLGQGLEFLIYFQGNSAPDKSGLPSDRFSAERTGGSVSTLTIQRTQQEDSAVYLCASSLGHQGSYEQYFGPGTRLTVT.

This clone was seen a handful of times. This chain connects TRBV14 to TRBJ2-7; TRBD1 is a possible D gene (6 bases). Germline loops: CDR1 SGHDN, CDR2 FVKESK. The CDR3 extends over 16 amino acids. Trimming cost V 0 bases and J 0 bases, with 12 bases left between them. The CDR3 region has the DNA TGTGCCAGCAGCCAAGATAGGGGGACCTACTCCTACGAGCAGTACTTC. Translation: CASSQDRGTYSYEQYF.